The present T cell receptor (beta chain) was sequenced within a study of T-cell reconstitution after alpha-beta-depleted transplantation in children. General study points: Counts and diversity of T cells one year after transplant came mostly from newly produced T cells. Several hundred rapidly expanded clones from non-depleted graft cells reportedly supplied alpha-beta T cells about two months post-transplant.

A word on this clonotype: Its antigen remains unidentified.

Germline V gene data show CDR1 as DFQATT and CDR2 as SNEGSKA (reference sequence). V lost 6 bases and J lost 6, with 20 bases in between. This CDR3 is 15 amino acids long. Unique molecular identifiers were used to barcode this TCRbeta library. TCRdb analysed the PCR reads with MiXCR anew, one entry per CDR3 protein. This table has 73,000 or so distinct CDR3 sequences, roughly 4.9% appearing once. Source: PBMCs, mostly from graft donor cells, taken 180 days after TCRalphabeta/CD19-depleted stem cell transplant. This receptor was obtained from a boy younger than two who had a stem cell transplant for acute myeloid leukemia, so the T cells may come from the graft donor. The gene calls are TRBV20-1 and TRBJ1-4, with D hard to call. DNA for the CDR3: TGCAGTGCGCCCCGTGGGCCCGCGAAATATGAAAAACTGTTTTTT. As protein: CSAPRGPAKYEKLFF.